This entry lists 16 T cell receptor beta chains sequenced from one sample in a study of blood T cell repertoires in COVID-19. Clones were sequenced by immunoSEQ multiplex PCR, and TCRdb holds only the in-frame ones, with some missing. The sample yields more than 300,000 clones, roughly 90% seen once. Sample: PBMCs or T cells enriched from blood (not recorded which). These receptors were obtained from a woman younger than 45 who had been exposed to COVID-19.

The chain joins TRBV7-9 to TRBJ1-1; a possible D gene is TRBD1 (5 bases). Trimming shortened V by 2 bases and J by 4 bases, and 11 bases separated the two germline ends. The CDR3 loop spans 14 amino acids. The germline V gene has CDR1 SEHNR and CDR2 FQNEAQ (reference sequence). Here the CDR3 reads CASSLTQGATEAFF. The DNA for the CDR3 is TGTGCCAGCAGCTTAACCCAGGGCGCCACTGAAGCTTTCTTT.

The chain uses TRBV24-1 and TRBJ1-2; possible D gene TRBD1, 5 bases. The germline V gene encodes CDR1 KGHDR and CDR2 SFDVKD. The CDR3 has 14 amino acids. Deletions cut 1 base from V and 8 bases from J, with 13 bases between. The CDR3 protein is CATSDFLGGFGYTF. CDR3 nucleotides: TGTGCCACCAGTGATTTTTTGGGGGGGTTCGGCTACACCTTC.

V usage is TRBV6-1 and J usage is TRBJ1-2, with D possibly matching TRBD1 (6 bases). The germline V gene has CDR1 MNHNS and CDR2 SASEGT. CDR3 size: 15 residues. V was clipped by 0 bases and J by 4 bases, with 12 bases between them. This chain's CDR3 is CASSEAGAGVYGYTF. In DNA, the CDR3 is TGTGCCAGCAGTGAAGCGGGGGCGGGGGTCTATGGCTACACCTTC.

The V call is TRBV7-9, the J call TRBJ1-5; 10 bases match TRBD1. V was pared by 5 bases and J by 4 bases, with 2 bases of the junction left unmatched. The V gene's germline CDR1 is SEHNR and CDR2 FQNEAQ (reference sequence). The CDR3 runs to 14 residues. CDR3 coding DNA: TGTGCCAGCAGCCAGGGACAGGGGAATCAGCCCCAGCATTTT. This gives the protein CASSQGQGNQPQHF. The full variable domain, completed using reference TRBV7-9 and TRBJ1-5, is DTGVSQNPRHKITKRGQNVTFRCDPISEHNRLYWYRQTLGQGPEFLTYFQNEAQLEKSRLLSDRFSAERPKGSFSTLEIQRTEQGDSAMYLCASSQGQGNQPQHFGDGTRLSIL.

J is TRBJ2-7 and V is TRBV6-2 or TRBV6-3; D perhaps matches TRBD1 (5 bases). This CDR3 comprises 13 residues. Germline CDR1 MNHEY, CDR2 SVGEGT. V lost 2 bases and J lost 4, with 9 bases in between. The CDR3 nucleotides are TGTGCCAGCAGTTACCCCCAGGGTTACGAGCAGTACTTC. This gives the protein CASSYPQGYEQYF.

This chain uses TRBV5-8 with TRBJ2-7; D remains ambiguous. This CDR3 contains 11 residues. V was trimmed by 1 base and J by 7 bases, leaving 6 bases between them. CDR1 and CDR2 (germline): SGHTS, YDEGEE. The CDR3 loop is CASSLRTEQYF. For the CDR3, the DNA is TGTGCCAGCAGCTTGCGTACAGAGCAGTACTTC.

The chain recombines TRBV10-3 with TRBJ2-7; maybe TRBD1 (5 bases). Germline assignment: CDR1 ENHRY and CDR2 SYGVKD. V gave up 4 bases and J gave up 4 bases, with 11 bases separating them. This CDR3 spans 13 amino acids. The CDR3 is CAISGIGAYEQYF. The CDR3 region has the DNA TGTGCCATCAGTGGGATAGGGGCTTACGAGCAGTACTTC.

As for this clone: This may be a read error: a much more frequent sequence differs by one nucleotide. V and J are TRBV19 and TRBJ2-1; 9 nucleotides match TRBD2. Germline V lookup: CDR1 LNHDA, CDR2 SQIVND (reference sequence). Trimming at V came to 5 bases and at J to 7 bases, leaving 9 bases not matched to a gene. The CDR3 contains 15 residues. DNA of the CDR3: TGTGCCAGTAGTCCCAACCGCGGGGGGGGGAATGAGCAGTTCTTC. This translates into CASSPNRGGGNEQFF.

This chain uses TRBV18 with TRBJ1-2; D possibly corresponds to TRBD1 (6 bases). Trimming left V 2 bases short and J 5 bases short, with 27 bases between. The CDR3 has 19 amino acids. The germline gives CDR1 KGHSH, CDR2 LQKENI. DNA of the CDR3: TGTGCCAGCTCACCAAACCCTCGAGCCGGACAGTCGGGCCGGTATGGCTACACCTTC. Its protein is CASSPNPRAGQSGRYGYTF.

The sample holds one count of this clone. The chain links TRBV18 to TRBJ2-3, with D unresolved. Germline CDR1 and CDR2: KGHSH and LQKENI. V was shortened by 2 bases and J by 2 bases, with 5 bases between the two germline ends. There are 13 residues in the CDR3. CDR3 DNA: TGTGCCAGCTCACCAGCGTCCACAGATACGCAGTATTTT. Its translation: CASSPASTDTQYF.

CDR3 nucleotides: TGTGCCAGCAGTTTCCTCCAGGGTCTTTCTGAAGCTTTCTTT. Its protein is CASSFLQGLSEAFF. The chain carries TRBV27 and TRBJ1-1, with a possible D match to TRBD1 (5 bases). V was shortened by 3 bases and J by 6 bases, with 14 bases between the two germline ends. CDR3 length: 14 residues. Germline V gene data show CDR1 as MNHEY and CDR2 as SMNVEV (reference sequence).

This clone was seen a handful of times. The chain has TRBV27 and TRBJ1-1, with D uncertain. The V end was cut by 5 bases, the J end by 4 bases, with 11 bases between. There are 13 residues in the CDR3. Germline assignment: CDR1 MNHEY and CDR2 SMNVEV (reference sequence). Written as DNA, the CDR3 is TGTGCCAGCAGTCCCCACGTGAGCACTGAAGCTTTCTTT. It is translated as CASSPHVSTEAFF.

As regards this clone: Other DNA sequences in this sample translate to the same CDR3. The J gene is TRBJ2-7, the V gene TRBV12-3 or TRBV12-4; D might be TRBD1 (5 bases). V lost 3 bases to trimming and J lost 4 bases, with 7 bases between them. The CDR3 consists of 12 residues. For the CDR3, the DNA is TGTGCCAGCAGTTTTAGGGGATACGAGCAGTACTTC. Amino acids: CASSFRGYEQYF.

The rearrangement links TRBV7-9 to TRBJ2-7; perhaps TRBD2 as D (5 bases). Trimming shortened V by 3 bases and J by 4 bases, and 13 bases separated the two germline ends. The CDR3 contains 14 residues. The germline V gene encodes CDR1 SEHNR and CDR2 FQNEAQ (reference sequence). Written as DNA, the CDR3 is TGTGCCAGCAGCTTCGGGTTCGAGGGATACGAGCAGTACTTC. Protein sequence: CASSFGFEGYEQYF.

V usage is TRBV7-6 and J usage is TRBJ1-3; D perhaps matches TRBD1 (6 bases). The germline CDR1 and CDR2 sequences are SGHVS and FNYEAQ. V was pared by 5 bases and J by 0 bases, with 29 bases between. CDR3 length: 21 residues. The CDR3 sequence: CASSPMPPQVDRYHSGNTIYF. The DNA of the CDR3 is TGTGCCAGCAGCCCTATGCCGCCCCAGGTGGACAGATATCACTCTGGAAACACCATATATTTT. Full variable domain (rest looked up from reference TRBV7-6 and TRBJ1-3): GAGVSQSPRYKVTKRGQDVALRCDPISGHVSLYWYRQALGQGPEFLTYFNYEAQQDKSGLPNDRFSAERPEGSISTLTIQRTEQRDSAMYRCASSPMPPQVDRYHSGNTIYFGEGSWLTVV.

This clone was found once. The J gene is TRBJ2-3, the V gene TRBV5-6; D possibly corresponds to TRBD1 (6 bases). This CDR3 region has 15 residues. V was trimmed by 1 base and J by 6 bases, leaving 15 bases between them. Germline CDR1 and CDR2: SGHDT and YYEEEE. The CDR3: CASSLRGGSLDTQYF. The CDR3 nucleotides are TGTGCCAGCAGCTTGCGAGGGGGTTCGTTGGATACGCAGTATTTT.